The source of this TCR beta chain is a study of blood T cell repertoires in COVID-19. Background on the study: Researchers got acute and convalescent COVID-19 samples from the United States, Italy and Spain. Sample material is recorded as cDNA or gDNA derived from T cells, B-cell-depleted T cells, or PBMCs.

The length of the CDR3 is 13 residues. With V trimmed by 3 bases and J by 3 bases, 2 bases remained unmatched. The germline gives CDR1 KGHSH, CDR2 LQKENI. Source study methods: Amplification of reference gene primers was used by the study to estimate nucleated cell counts. Sequencing was performed with immunoSEQ multiplex PCR; in TCRdb, only in-frame clones are kept and a portion is missing. That table gives V, J and clone size, and the DNA gave D and trimming. The table includes 45,000 to 65,000 clones, around 92% detected once. V usage is TRBV18 and J usage is TRBJ2-7, with 7 bases lining up with TRBD2. This clonotype was obtained from a human donor in a cohort sampled during active COVID-19. Sequencing was done on a sample of peripheral blood. The CDR3 loop is CASSPGGSYEQYF. CDR3 nucleotides: TGTGCCAGCTCACCGGGGGGGAGCTACGAGCAGTACTTC.